This T cell receptor (beta chain) is drawn from a study of beta chain features in type 1 diabetes. Only a few counts were recorded for this clone. Investigators reverse transcribed all isolated RNA, so they sequenced expressed TCRB transcripts. Assay: immunoSEQ multiplex PCR; the TCRdb copy retains only in-frame clones and omits some. The sample consists of 860,000 or so clones, under 20% of them appearing once. CD4+ cells of the naive, central memory, regulatory and stem cell-like memory types were sorted via CD45RO/CCR7/CD25/CD127/CD95/CD27. The germline V and J ends were trimmed by 1 base and 4 bases, with 14 bases remaining between them. The CDR3 consists of 15 residues. From germline, CDR1 is KGHSH and CDR2 LQKENI.

This rearrangement joins TRBV18 to TRBJ2-7, with D unresolved. This TCR came from a woman between 18 and 29 years old in good health. Sequencing was done on a sample of naive CD4+ T cells from blood. The CDR3 loop is CASSPRTGFAYEQYF. The CDR3 nucleotides are TGTGCCAGCTCACCACGGACCGGGTTCGCATACGAGCAGTACTTC.